In this sample, the clone carrying this TCR beta chain turned up a few times. Antigen specificity is unknown. One entry per CDR3 protein, called by TCRdb with MiXCR from the 5' RACE reads. The data show 300,000 to 400,000 distinct CDR3 sequences, with roughly 7.5% seen just once and approximately 15% held by the top ten. These data are taken from a study of T cells after yellow fever vaccination. Study-level points and caveats: After the booster, roughly 96% of CD4 and 75% to 90% of CD8 primary-response clones were re-detected. A weaker but faster secondary response was observed, peaking on day 5 versus 15. CD4 and CD8 compartments shared a small share of clonotypes.

Sequences were derived from PBMCs, sampled roughly 47 days after the first yellow fever vaccination. The origin of this receptor is a man aged 18 to 29 who received the YFV17D yellow fever vaccine.

The CDR3 bases are TGTGCCAGCAGCTTAACTGGGACAGGGCGTAATCAGCCCCAGCATTTT. It translates to CASSLTGTGRNQPQHF. The chain joins TRBV7-9 to TRBJ1-5, with 9 bases lining up with TRBD1. The V gene's germline CDR1 is SEHNR and CDR2 FQNEAQ (reference sequence). V lost 2 bases to trimming and J lost 4 bases; unmatched junction nucleotides: 6. CDR3 size: 16 residues.